This T cell receptor (beta chain) emerged from a study of cytomegalovirus exposure and HLA in healthy donors. The study's findings and limits: Some TCR beta chains (roughly 160 of them) were listed as cytomegalovirus-associated. A subsequent analysis found that TCR clusters from the first cohort also tended to co-occur in the 120 validation repertoires, with approximately 95% of cluster scores above 0.

Assay used: immunoSEQ multiplex PCR; TCRdb lists only in-frame clones, some missing. Among 150,000 to 200,000 clones listed, roughly nine tenths were seen once. Concerning this clone: The antigen remains undetermined.

Germline values: CDR1 MDHEN, CDR2 SYDVKM. The CDR3 is 13 residues long. Trimming cost V 7 bases and J 4 bases; bases outside gene matches: 6. The origin of this receptor is a man aged 25-40 years in good health and CMV-seropositive. The chain carries TRBV28 and TRBJ2-7; 8 bases fit TRBD1. Sequencing was carried out using PBMCs. CDR3 bases: TGTGCCAGCACCCAGGGGGCTCTTTACGAGCAGTACTTC. Its protein product is CASTQGALYEQYF. Full variable domain (remainder filled in from reference TRBV28 and TRBJ2-7): DVKVTQSSRYLVKRTGEKVFLECVQDMDHENMFWYRQDPGLGLRLIYFSYDVKMKEKGDIPEGYSVSREKKERFSLILESASTNQTSMYLCASTQGALYEQYFGPGTRLTVT.